This T cell receptor (beta chain) was obtained from a study of T cells in localized non-small cell lung cancer. Profiled with immunoSEQ multiplex PCR; TCRdb holds only in-frame clones, not every one. The sample shows fewer than 15,000 clones, roughly 86% of them seen only once. Trimming cost V 0 bases and J 5 bases; bases outside gene matches: 6. Germline CDR1 and CDR2: SGDLS and YYNGEE. This CDR3 is 16 amino acids long. With respect to this clone: Its matching antigen is unknown.

Study conclusions and caveats: Adjacent lung held a median roughly 50 of the top 100 tumor clones. Clonality peaked in uninvolved adjacent lung rather than tumor. Heterogeneity cannot be ruled out, as sequencing used one tumor region only.

This sequence joins TRBV9 and TRBJ1-5, with 9 positions matching TRBD1. The receptor's source is a male donor aged 60 or over with stage III lung adenocarcinoma. Sequencing used peripheral blood, obtained before any cancer treatment. The DNA for the CDR3 is TGTGCCAGCAGCGTAGGAGACAGGGGGAGCGATCAGCCCCAGCATTTT. Protein sequence: CASSVGDRGSDQPQHF. The full variable domain, its missing parts supplied by reference TRBV9 and TRBJ1-5, is DSGVTQTPKHLITATGQRVTLRCSPRSGDLSVYWYQQSLDQGLQFLIQYYNGEERAKGNILERFSAQQFPDLHSELNLSSLELGDSALYFCASSVGDRGSDQPQHFGDGTRLSIL.